Each of the 2 T cell receptor beta chains below was sequenced from the same sample in a study of cytotoxic CD8 clonotypes in ibrutinib-treated CLL. The assay was immunoSEQ multiplex PCR, and TCRdb's table has in-frame clones only and misses some. This table has 150,000 to 200,000 clones, more than 70% appearing once. Sequencing was performed on PBMCs, taken at disease progression, from a patient treated with ibrutinib. These receptors originate from a human donor with chronic lymphocytic leukemia.

A remark on this clone: This sample also contains other DNA sequences that code for the same CDR3. The V gene is TRBV11-3, the J gene TRBJ2-7; 9 bases agree with TRBD2. This CDR3 contains 15 residues. Trimming cost V 1 base and J 3 bases; bases outside gene matches: 4. Per the germline V gene, CDR1 is SGHNT and CDR2 is YENEEA. The CDR3 is CASSLGLAGNYEQYF. The CDR3 DNA reads as TGTGCCAGCAGCTTAGGGCTAGCGGGAAACTACGAGCAGTACTTC.

V usage is TRBV6-5 and J usage is TRBJ1-1; possible D gene TRBD1, 5 bases. This CDR3 region has 14 residues. V was shortened by 0 bases and J by 6 bases, with 11 bases between the two germline ends. Germline CDR1 MNHEY, CDR2 SVGAGI. This CDR3 is CASSYSTGASEAFF. The CDR3 DNA sequence: TGTGCCAGCAGTTACTCGACTGGGGCCTCTGAAGCTTTCTTT.